A single sample is the source of the 7 T cell receptor beta chains below, sequenced in a study of OX40 agonist ivuxolimab in advanced cancers. The assay was immunoSEQ multiplex PCR, and TCRdb's table has in-frame clones only and misses some. The sample has around 19,000 clones, approximately 83% seen once. Here the sequenced sample was CD4+ or CD8+ T cells sorted from blood, taken in a trial of the OX40 agonist ivuxolimab. The receptor source for this set is an adult with an advanced solid tumor such as melanoma, head and neck, liver or kidney cancer.

The V call is TRBV4-2, the J call TRBJ2-1; 10 nucleotides agree with TRBD2. V lost 2 bases and J lost 8; bases outside the gene matches: 9. Germline assignment: CDR1 LGHNA and CDR2 YNFKEQ. This CDR3 has 16 amino acids. CDR3 DNA: TGTGCCAGCAGCCAACCCCCAGCGGGAGGGACCCATGAGCAGTTCTTC. Amino acid sequence: CASSQPPAGGTHEQFF.

The CDR3 spells CATRTGDRPNQPQHF. The CDR3 bases are TGTGCCACTCGAACTGGGGACCGTCCTAATCAGCCCCAGCATTTT. The chain carries TRBV19 and TRBJ1-5; D is perhaps TRBD1 (5 bases). CDR1 LNHDA and CDR2 SQIVND come from the germline V gene (reference sequence). Trimming left V 10 bases short and J 4 bases short, with 20 bases between. The CDR3 is 15 residues long.

V is TRBV10-1 and J is TRBJ2-7, with D unresolved. Trimming stripped 2 bases from V and 0 bases from J, with 5 bases between. CDR3 size: 13 residues. CDR1 and CDR2 from the germline V gene are WNHNN and SYGVQD (reference sequence). This chain's CDR3 is CASSETASYEQYF. As DNA, the CDR3 is TGCGCCAGCAGTGAGACAGCCTCCTACGAGCAGTACTTC.

V gene TRBV5-1 combines with J gene TRBJ2-7; 12 bases agree with TRBD2. CDR1 is SGHRS and CDR2 is YFSETQ in the germline V gene. J gave up 5 bases and V 4 bases, and 7 bases lay outside the gene matches. CDR3 length equals 15 residues. CDR3 region: CASSQTSGGRHEQYF. CDR3 DNA: TGCGCCAGCAGCCAGACTAGCGGGGGAAGGCACGAGCAGTACTTC.

The chain links TRBV6-4 to TRBJ2-3, with 8 positions matching TRBD1. The CDR3 contains 14 residues. The ends lost 6 bases at V and 3 bases at J; junction bases unmatched: 5. Germline CDR1 is MRHNA and CDR2 is SNTAGT. The CDR3 reads CASSPTGDTDTQYF. As DNA, the CDR3 is TGTGCCAGCAGCCCGACAGGGGATACAGATACGCAGTATTTT.

This chain uses TRBV4-1 with TRBJ1-1, with D unclear. The germline V gene encodes CDR1 MGHRA and CDR2 YSYEKL. Trimming removed 3 bases from V and 7 bases from J, with 3 bases in between. The CDR3 covers 10 residues. In DNA form, the CDR3 reads TGCGCCAGCAGCCAGGGTGAAGCTTTCTTT. This encodes CASSQGEAFF.

V gene TRBV7-2 combines with J gene TRBJ1-2, with D perhaps matching TRBD1 (5 bases). Between the trimmed V and J ends, which lost 5 bases and 4 bases, there was a span of 17 bases. The CDR3 spans 15 residues. Germline V lookup: CDR1 SGHTA, CDR2 FQGNSA. The CDR3 loop is CASSLDSQIGYGYTF. The CDR3 nucleotides read TGTGCCAGCAGCCTTGACAGCCAGATAGGCTATGGCTACACCTTC.